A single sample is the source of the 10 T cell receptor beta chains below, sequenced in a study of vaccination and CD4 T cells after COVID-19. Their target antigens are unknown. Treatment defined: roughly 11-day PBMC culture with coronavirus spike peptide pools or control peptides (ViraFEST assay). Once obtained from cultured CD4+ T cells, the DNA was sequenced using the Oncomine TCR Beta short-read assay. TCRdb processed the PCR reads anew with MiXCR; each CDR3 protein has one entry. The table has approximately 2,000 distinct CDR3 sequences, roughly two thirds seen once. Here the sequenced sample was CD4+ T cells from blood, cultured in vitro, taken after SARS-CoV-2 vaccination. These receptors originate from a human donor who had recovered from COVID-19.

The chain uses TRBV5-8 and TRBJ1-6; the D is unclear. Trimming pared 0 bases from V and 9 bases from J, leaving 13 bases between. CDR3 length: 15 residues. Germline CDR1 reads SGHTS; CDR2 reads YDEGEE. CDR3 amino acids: CASSLDGTISSPLHF. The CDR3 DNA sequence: TGTGCCAGCAGCTTGGATGGTACGATCTCTTCACCCCTCCACTTT. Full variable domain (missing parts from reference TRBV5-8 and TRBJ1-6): EAGVTQSPTHLIKTRGQQATLRCSPISGHTSVYWYQQALGLGLQFLLWYDEGEERNRGNFPPRFSGRQFPNYSSELNVNALELEDSALYLCASSLDGTISSPLHFGNGTRLTVT.

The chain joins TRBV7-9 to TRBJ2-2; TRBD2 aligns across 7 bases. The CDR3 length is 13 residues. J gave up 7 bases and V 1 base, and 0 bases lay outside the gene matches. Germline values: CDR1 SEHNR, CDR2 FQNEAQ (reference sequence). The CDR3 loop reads CASSLGTSGELFF. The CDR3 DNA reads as TGTGCCAGCAGCTTAGGGACTAGCGGGGAGCTGTTTTTT.

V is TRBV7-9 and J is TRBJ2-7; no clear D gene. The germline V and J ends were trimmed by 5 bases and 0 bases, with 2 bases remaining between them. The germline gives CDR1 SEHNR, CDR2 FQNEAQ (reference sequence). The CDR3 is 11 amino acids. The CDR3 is CASSPSYEQYF. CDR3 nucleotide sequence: TGTGCCAGCAGCCCCTCCTACGAGCAGTACTTC.

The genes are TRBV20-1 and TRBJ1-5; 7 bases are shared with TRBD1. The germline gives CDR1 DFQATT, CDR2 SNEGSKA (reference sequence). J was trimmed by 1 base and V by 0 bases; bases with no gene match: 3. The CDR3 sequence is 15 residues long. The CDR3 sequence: CSARDPGQSNQPQHF. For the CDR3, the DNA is TGCAGTGCTAGAGATCCGGGACAGAGCAATCAGCCCCAGCATTTT.

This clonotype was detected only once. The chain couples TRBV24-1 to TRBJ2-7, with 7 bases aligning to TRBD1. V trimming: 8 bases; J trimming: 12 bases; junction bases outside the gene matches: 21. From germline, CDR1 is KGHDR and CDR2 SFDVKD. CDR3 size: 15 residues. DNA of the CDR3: TGTGCCACCACTGCGGGTCCCCCCCGGACAGGACCCAGGTACTTC. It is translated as CATTAGPPRTGPRYF.

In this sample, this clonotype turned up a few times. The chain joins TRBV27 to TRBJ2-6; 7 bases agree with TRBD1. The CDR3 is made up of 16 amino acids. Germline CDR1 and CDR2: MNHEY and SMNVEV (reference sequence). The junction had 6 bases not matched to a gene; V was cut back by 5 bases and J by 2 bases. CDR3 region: CASSRAQGAGANVLTF. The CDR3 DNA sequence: TGTGCCAGCAGTCGCGCCCAGGGGGCTGGGGCCAACGTCCTGACTTTC.

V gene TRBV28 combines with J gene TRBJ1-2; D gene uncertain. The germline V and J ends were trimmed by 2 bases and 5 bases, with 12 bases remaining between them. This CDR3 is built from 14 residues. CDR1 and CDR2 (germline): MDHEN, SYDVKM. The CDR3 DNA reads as TGTGCCAGCAGTTTAGTGGCCGCACCTTATGGCTACACCTTC. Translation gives CASSLVAAPYGYTF.

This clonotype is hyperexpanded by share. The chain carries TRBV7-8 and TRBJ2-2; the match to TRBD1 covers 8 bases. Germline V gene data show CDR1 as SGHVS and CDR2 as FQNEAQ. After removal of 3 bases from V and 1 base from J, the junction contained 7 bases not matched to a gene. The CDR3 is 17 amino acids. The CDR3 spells CASSFEQGAQNTGELFF. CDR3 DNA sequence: TGTGCCAGCAGCTTCGAGCAGGGGGCGCAGAACACCGGGGAGCTGTTTTTT.

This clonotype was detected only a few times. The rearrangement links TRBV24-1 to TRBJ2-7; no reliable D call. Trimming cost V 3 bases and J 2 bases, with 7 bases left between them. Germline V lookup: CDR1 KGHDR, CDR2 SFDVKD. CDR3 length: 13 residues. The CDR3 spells CATSDPSAYEQYF. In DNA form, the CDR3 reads TGTGCCACCAGTGATCCCAGTGCCTACGAGCAGTACTTC.

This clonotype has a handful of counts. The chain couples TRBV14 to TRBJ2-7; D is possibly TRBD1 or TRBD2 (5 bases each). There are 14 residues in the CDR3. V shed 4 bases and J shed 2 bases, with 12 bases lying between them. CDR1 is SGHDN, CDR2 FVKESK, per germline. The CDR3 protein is CASSPLWDPYEQYF. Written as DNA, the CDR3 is TGTGCCAGCAGCCCCCTCTGGGACCCCTACGAGCAGTACTTC.